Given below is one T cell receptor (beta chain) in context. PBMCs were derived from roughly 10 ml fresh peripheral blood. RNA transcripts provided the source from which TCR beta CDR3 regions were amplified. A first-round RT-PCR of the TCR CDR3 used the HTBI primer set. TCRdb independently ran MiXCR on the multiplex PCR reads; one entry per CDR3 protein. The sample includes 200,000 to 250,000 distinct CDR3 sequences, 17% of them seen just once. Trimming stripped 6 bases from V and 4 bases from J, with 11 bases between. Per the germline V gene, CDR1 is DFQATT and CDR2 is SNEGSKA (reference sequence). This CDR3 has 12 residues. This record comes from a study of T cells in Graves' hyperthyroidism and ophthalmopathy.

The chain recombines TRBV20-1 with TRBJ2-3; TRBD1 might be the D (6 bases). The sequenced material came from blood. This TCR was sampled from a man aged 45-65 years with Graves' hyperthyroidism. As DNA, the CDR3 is TGCAGTGCAACTGGGGGCGCAGATACGCAGTATTTT. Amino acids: CSATGGADTQYF.